The rows below give T cell receptor beta chains drawn from one sample of a study of blood T cell repertoires in COVID-19. Measured with immunoSEQ multiplex PCR; TCRdb has only the in-frame clones, and not every one. The table has about 74,000 clones, roughly 81% seen once. Sequences were obtained from peripheral blood. These TCRs come from a man aged 65 to 79 with acute or convalescent COVID-19. Both conserved end residues are part of each CDR3. D genes are given only for firm matches. Clone size appears in some rows only: once, few, many, or a class for an expanded clone.

TRBV7-9	TRBD2	TRBJ2-1	-	CASSLAGRAGPLNEQFF	TGTGCCAGCAGCTTAGCTGGGAGGGCTGGCCCTCTCAATGAGCAGTTCTTC
TRBV6-1	-	TRBJ1-6	few	CASSPRGNSPLHF	TGTGCCAGCAGCCCCAGGGGTAATTCACCCCTCCACTTT
TRBV3-1/TRBV3-2	-	TRBJ1-6	-	CASKKAGGLPYNSPLHF	TGTGCCAGCAAAAAAGCGGGGGGGCTTCCCTATAATTCACCCCTCCACTTT
TRBV11-3	-	TRBJ2-7	-	CASSTVPYEQYF	TGTGCCAGCAGCACGGTCCCCTACGAGCAGTACTTC
TRBV5-6	-	TRBJ1-3	-	CASSLVAVGNTIYF	TGTGCCAGCAGCTTGGTGGCAGTTGGAAACACCATATATTTT
TRBV5-6	-	TRBJ1-2	-	CASSREYGYTF	TGTGCCAGCAGCCGAGAATATGGCTACACCTTC
TRBV15	TRBD2	TRBJ2-1	few	CATSREAAGTSGRYEQFF	TGTGCCACCAGCAGAGAGGCTGCTGGGACTAGCGGGAGGTATGAGCAGTTCTTC
TRBV5-1	TRBD1	TRBJ2-1	-	CASSSGQGSYNEQFF	TGCGCCAGCAGCTCGGGACAGGGCTCCTACAATGAGCAGTTCTTC
TRBV4-1	-	TRBJ2-2	-	CASSQDQDSANTGELFF	TGCGCCAGCAGCCAAGATCAGGACAGCGCGAACACCGGGGAGCTGTTTTTT
TRBV29-1	-	TRBJ1-2	-	CSVVPDRGGYTF	TGCAGCGTTGTGCCAGATCGTGGTGGCTACACCTTC
TRBV5-4	-	TRBJ1-4	-	CASSLDAGEKLFF	TGTGCCAGCAGCTTGGATGCGGGTGAAAAACTGTTTTTT
TRBV18	-	TRBJ2-1	once	CASSPVQGADEQFF	TGTGCCAGCTCACCAGTACAGGGTGCGGATGAGCAGTTCTTC
TRBV5-4	-	TRBJ1-1	-	CASSLSRNTEAFF	TGTGCCAGCAGCTTGAGTAGAAACACTGAAGCTTTCTTT
TRBV30	-	TRBJ2-3	-	CAWSVKGTDTQYF	TGTGCCTGGAGTGTAAAGGGGACAGATACGCAGTATTTT